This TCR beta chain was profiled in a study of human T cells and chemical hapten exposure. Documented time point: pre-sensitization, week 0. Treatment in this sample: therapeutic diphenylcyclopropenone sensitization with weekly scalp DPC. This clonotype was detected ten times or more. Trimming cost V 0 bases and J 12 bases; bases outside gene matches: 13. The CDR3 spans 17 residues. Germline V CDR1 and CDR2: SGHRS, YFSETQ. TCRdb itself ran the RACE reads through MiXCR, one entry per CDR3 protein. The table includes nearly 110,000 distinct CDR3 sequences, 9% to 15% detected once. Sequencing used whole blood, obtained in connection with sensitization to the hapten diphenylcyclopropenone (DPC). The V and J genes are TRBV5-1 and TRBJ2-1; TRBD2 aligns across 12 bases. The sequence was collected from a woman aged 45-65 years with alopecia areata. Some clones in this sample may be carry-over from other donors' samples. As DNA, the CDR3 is TGCGCCAGCAGCTTGGCCGCCGGGACTAGCGGGCGCGTCGGGCAGTTCTTC. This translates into CASSLAAGTSGRVGQFF.